This TCR beta chain derives from a study of T cells after yellow fever vaccination. A few counts support this clonotype. TCRdb independently ran MiXCR on the 5' RACE reads; one entry per CDR3 protein. The data contain 500,000 to 700,000 distinct CDR3 sequences, about a fifth of them singletons. Germline CDR1 is SGHDT and CDR2 is YYEEEE. The V end was cut by 1 base, the J end by 1 base, with 8 bases between. This CDR3 has 14 residues. The sample in question was PBMCs, obtained 15 days after the yellow fever booster vaccination. This TCR came from a man aged 25-45 years who received the YFV17D yellow fever vaccine. The gene calls are TRBV5-6 and TRBJ1-1; TRBD1 is a possible D gene (6 bases). Here the CDR3 DNA reads TGTGCCAGCAGCTTGAGGGGGACGAACACTGAAGCTTTCTTT. Protein sequence: CASSLRGTNTEAFF. The full variable domain, in which reference TRBV5-6 and TRBJ1-1 provide the parts outside the CDR3, is DAGVTQSPTHLIKTRGQQVTLRCSPKSGHDTVSWYQQALGQGPQFIFQYYEEEERQRGNFPDRFSGHQFPNYSSELNVNALLLGDSALYLCASSLRGTNTEAFFGQGTRLTVV.